This T cell receptor (beta chain) was identified in a study of radiation and T cells in renal cell carcinoma. Per the germline V gene, CDR1 is SGHRS and CDR2 is YFSETQ. The CDR3 is 14 residues long. Losses at the gene ends were 8 bases for V and 9 bases for J; bases not matched to a gene: 14. Time point specified: blood 2 weeks post-SBRT. Treatment defined: 15 Gy SBRT to primary tumor, nephrectomy 4 weeks later. The method was immunoSEQ multiplex PCR; TCRdb's version includes in-frame clones alone and lacks a portion of them. Counted here are tens of thousands of clones, more than 65% occurring once; the ten biggest clones make up approximately 30%.

Specimen: blood, collected from a patient whose treatment included radiotherapy and nephrectomy. The V and J genes are TRBV5-1 and TRBJ2-4; 7 nucleotides match TRBD1. The sequence came from a man aged 60 to 69 with renal cell carcinoma. The chain's CDR3 is CASSPQTGTIIQYF. DNA of the CDR3: TGCGCCAGTTCCCCTCAGACAGGGACGATCATTCAGTACTTC.